This TCR beta chain was observed in a study of early T cells in non-severe SARS-CoV-2 infection. Across the whole study: The chains were unpaired, and the sequenced material was bulk RNA from unsorted whole blood.

This clonotype was detected a few times. No antigen is known for it. The study, taken as a whole, reports: Matching with VDJdb favored anti-spike CD8 responses (missing private and CD4 specificities).

Attachment of unique molecular identifiers to individual cDNA molecules was performed. TCRdb passed the 5' RACE reads through MiXCR, listing each CDR3 protein once. The sample lists some 80,000 distinct CDR3 sequences, approximately 5% occurring once. This receptor was identified in an adult who was a healthcare worker with PCR-confirmed SARS-CoV-2 infection or an uninfected control (not recorded which). The sequencing used whole blood, collected at baseline.

In nucleotides, the CDR3 is TGTGCCATCAGTGAGTCCGACAGGGCGACAGATACGCAGTATTTT. Translated: CAISESDRATDTQYF. The V and J genes are TRBV10-3 and TRBJ2-3, with 7 bases fitting TRBD1. CDR3 length: 15 amino acids. V lost 0 bases to trimming and J lost 3 bases; unmatched junction nucleotides: 3. Germline CDR1 is ENHRY and CDR2 is SYGVKD.